This is a list of T cell receptor beta chains from one sample in a study of T cells expressing NK-cell markers. Reprocessing the 5' RACE reads, TCRdb reports a single entry for every CDR3 protein and omits DNA. The table for this sample gives about 440,000 distinct CDR3 sequences. Sequenced input: blood T cells: a sorted CD56 or NKG2C T cell subset, CD4+ or CD8+ T cells, or bulk PBMC T cells (not recorded which). These receptors were taken from a woman between 18 and 70 years old in good health. CDR3s include the opening cysteine and the closing phenylalanine or tryptophan.

j_call: TRBJ2-2; v_call: TRBV18; cdr3_aa: CASSPRLQREGRAGELFF
j_call: TRBJ2-1; v_call: TRBV19; cdr3_aa: CASTLVGYSNEQFF
j_call: TRBJ2-1; v_call: TRBV7-9; cdr3_aa: CASRSQANEQFF
j_call: TRBJ2-1; v_call: TRBV25-1; cdr3_aa: CAQSGRKMYNEQFF
j_call: TRBJ2-3; v_call: TRBV6-2/TRBV6-3; cdr3_aa: CASSYSNLAGAWPGTQYF
j_call: TRBJ2-7; v_call: TRBV10-3; cdr3_aa: CAISESGRNYEQYF
j_call: TRBJ2-1; v_call: TRBV29-1; cdr3_aa: CSTLPPYKGNEQFF
j_call: TRBJ2-7; v_call: TRBV20-1; cdr3_aa: CSAKGGSPSYEQYF
j_call: TRBJ2-1; v_call: TRBV6-2/TRBV6-3; cdr3_aa: CASSSPDSGNEQFF
j_call: TRBJ2-3; v_call: TRBV10-1; cdr3_aa: CASSDPTQTDTQYF
j_call: TRBJ1-1; v_call: TRBV29-1; cdr3_aa: CSVEDPANTEAFF
j_call: TRBJ2-5; v_call: TRBV2; cdr3_aa: CASRAGQLETQYF
j_call: TRBJ2-2; v_call: TRBV30; cdr3_aa: CAWTRAGGGTGELFF
j_call: TRBJ2-2; v_call: TRBV12-3/TRBV12-4; cdr3_aa: CASSLWETGELFF
j_call: TRBJ2-1; v_call: TRBV7-6; cdr3_aa: CASSLVSESSYNEQFF
j_call: TRBJ2-5; v_call: TRBV18; cdr3_aa: CASSPWGQGQETQYF
j_call: TRBJ2-3; v_call: TRBV20-1; cdr3_aa: CSARPTSGGTSTDTQYF
j_call: TRBJ1-1; v_call: TRBV12-3/TRBV12-4; cdr3_aa: CASSPRTGSGTEAFF
j_call: TRBJ2-3; v_call: TRBV18; cdr3_aa: CASSANRGQKNTDTQYF
j_call: TRBJ2-3; v_call: TRBV13; cdr3_aa: CASSARTSGSVNTQYF
j_call: TRBJ2-7; v_call: TRBV5-1; cdr3_aa: CASSSVAGSYEQYF
j_call: TRBJ2-3; v_call: TRBV12-3/TRBV12-4; cdr3_aa: CASSLIVPAGLDTQYF
j_call: TRBJ2-7; v_call: TRBV6-1; cdr3_aa: CASSTKTGIHYEQYF
j_call: TRBJ1-1; v_call: TRBV20-1; cdr3_aa: CSARQSMNTEAFF
j_call: TRBJ1-1; v_call: TRBV6-1; cdr3_aa: CAGGLDTEAFF
j_call: TRBJ2-1; v_call: TRBV12-3/TRBV12-4; cdr3_aa: CASTAPGSNEQFF
j_call: TRBJ2-5; v_call: TRBV7-2; cdr3_aa: CASSGTSQETQYF
j_call: TRBJ1-4; v_call: TRBV6-1; cdr3_aa: CASRPLPNEKLFF
j_call: TRBJ2-3; v_call: TRBV4-1; cdr3_aa: CASSQQSGPDTQYF
j_call: TRBJ2-7; v_call: TRBV7-2; cdr3_aa: CASSYTGTSVFEQYF
j_call: TRBJ1-6; v_call: TRBV4-2; cdr3_aa: CASSQEGLVSSPLHF